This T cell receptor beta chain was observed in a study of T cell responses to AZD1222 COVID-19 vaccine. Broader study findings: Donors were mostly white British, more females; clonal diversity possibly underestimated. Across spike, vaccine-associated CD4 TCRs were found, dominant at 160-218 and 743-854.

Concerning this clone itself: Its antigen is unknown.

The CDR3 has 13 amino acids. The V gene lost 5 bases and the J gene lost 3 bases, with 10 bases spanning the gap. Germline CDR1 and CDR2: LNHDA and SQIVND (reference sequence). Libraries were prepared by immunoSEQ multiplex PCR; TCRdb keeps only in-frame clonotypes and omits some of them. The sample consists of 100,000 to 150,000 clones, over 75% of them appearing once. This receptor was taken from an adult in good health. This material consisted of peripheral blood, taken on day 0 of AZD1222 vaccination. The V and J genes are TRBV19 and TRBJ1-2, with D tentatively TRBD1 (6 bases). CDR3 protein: CASSLRGDYGYTF. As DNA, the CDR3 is TGTGCCAGTAGTTTGAGGGGGGACTATGGCTACACCTTC. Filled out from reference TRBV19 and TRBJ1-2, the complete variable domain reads DGGITQSPKYLFRKEGQNVTLSCEQNLNHDAMYWYRQDPGQGLRLIYYSQIVNDFQKGDIAEGYSVSREKKESFPLTVTSAQKNPTAFYLCASSLRGDYGYTFGSGTRLTVV.